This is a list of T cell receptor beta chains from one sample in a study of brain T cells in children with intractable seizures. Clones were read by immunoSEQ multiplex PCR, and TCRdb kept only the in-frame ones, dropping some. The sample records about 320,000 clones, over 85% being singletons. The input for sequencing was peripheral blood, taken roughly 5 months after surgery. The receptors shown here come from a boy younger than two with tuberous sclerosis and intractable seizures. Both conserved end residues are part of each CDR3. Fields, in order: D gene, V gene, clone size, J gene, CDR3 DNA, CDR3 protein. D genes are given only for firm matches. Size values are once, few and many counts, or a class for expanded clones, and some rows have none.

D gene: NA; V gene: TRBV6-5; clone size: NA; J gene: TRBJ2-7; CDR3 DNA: TGTGCCAGCAGGGGGACCAACGTTGATTCGAAGCAGTACTTC; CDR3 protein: CASRGTNVDSKQYF
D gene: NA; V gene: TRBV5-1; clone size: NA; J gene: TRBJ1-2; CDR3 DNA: TGCGCCAGCAGCCCGATTCATCAATCGAGGCCAGGGAACTATGGCTACACCTTC; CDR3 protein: CASSPIHQSRPGNYGYTF
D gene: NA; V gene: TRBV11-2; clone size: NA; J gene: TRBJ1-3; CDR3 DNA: TGTGCCAGCGGAACCGGGACTGATGGAAACACCATATATTTT; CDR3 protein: CASGTGTDGNTIYF
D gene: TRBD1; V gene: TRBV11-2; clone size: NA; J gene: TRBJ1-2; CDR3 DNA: TGTGCCAGCAGCTTAGGTTCCAGGGGGCGACCTCGTTATGGCTACACCTTC; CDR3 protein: CASSLGSRGRPRYGYTF
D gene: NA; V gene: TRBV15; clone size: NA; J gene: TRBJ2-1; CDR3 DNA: TGTGCCTCGGAAGGAGGGCCTGGTAATGAGCAGTTCTTC; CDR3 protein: CASEGGPGNEQFF
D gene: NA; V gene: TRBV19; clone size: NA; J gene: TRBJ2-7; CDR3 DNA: TGTGCCAGTACCCCAGGGGGAGGACCCTACGAGCAGTACTTC; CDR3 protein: CASTPGGGPYEQYF
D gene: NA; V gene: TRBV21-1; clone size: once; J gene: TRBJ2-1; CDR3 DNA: TGTGCCAGCAGCACCGACAGAAGCTCCTACAATGAGCAGTTCTTC; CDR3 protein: CASSTDRSSYNEQFF
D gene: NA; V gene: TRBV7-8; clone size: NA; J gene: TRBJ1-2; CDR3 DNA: TGTGCCAGCAGCGTCCGACAGGCGGCCGGCTACACCTTC; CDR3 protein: CASSVRQAAGYTF
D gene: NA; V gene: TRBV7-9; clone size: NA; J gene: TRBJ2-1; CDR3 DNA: TGTGCCAGCAGCCCACCCAGGAGATTATTAAACAATGAGCAGTTCTTC; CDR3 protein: CASSPPRRLLNNEQFF
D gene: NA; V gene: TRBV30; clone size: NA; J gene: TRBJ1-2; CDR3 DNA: TGTGCCTGGAACACACAGGGTGGAGGTGGCTACACCTTC; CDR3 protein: CAWNTQGGGGYTF